These 13 T cell receptor beta chains were all obtained from the same sample, sequenced in a study of vaccination effects on CD4 cells after COVID-19. Data came from immunoSEQ multiplex PCR; TCRdb stores just in-frame clones and leaves some out. The sample consists of tens of thousands of clones, roughly 68% of them appearing once. Their antigen targets remain unknown. In the ViraFEST assay, antigen-specific CD4+ clonotypes were identified by expansion after peptide-pool stimulation. The culture ran for approximately 9 days before CD4+ T cells were isolated. Vaccine recipients, nucleocapsid antibody negative, had no prior SARS-CoV-2 infection. The sample in question was CD4+ T cells from PBMCs cultured with HCoV-NL63 spike peptides, obtained before COVID-19 vaccination. The receptors here all came from a human donor who received a COVID-19 vaccine.

V is TRBV5-8 and J is TRBJ1-4, with D unresolved. This CDR3 spans 16 amino acids. The germline V gene has CDR1 SGHTS and CDR2 YDEGEE. Trimming shortened V by 0 bases and J by 7 bases, and 16 bases separated the two germline ends. The CDR3, as DNA: TGTGCCAGCAGCTTGGCCGGGCGCAGCCGTGGTGAAAAACTGTTTTTT. It specifies CASSLAGRSRGEKLFF.

Only a few counts were recorded for this clone. DNA of the CDR3: TGCACCAGCGGCGCTTGTGACAGGGCCTACGAGCAGTACTTC. Encoded protein: CTSGACDRAYEQYF. The chain uses TRBV1 and TRBJ2-7; the D call in the table, TRBD1, was not verified against the DNA. TRBV1 corresponds to a pseudogene. CDR3 length: 14 residues.

The V and J genes are TRBV19 and TRBJ2-5, with D possibly being TRBD1 (5 bases). CDR3 length: 15 amino acids. V dropped 3 bases and J dropped 5 bases, with 16 bases sitting between them. CDR1 and CDR2 from the germline V gene are LNHDA and SQIVND (reference sequence). CDR3 DNA: TGTGCCAGTAGTATCGGCAGGGATTTACGTGAGACCCAGTACTTC. This encodes CASSIGRDLRETQYF. The complete variable domain, with remaining parts taken from reference TRBV19 and TRBJ2-5, reads DGGITQSPKYLFRKEGQNVTLSCEQNLNHDAMYWYRQDPGQGLRLIYYSQIVNDFQKGDIAEGYSVSREKKESFPLTVTSAQKNPTAFYLCASSIGRDLRETQYFGPGTRLLVL.

The chain carries TRBV7-9 and TRBJ2-5, with TRBD2 matching over 8 bases. The CDR3 is made up of 13 amino acids. The germline gives CDR1 SEHNR, CDR2 FQNEAQ (reference sequence). V lost 6 bases and J lost 5; bases outside the gene matches: 5. CDR3: CASSRGGGETQYF. CDR3 nucleotide sequence: TGTGCCAGCAGTCGGGGGGGCGGGGAGACCCAGTACTTC. Filled out from reference TRBV7-9 and TRBJ2-5, the complete variable domain reads DTGVSQNPRHKITKRGQNVTFRCDPISEHNRLYWYRQTLGQGPEFLTYFQNEAQLEKSRLLSDRFSAERPKGSFSTLEIQRTEQGDSAMYLCASSRGGGETQYFGPGTRLLVL.

The chain joins TRBV6-1 to TRBJ1-5, with 9 bases that match TRBD1. The CDR3 covers 16 residues. Looked up from germline, CDR1 is MNHNS and CDR2 is SASEGT. The V segment lost 0 bases and the J segment 9 bases; nucleotides outside the gene matches: 9. Here the CDR3 DNA reads TGTGCCAGCAGTGAAGCAGAACAGGGGGCGTCTCTGCCCCAGCATTTT. As protein: CASSEAEQGASLPQHF.

CDR3 sequence: CASRNGWGSTDTQYF. CDR3 coding DNA: TGCGCCAGCAGAAACGGGTGGGGCAGTACAGATACGCAGTATTTT. The J gene is TRBJ2-3, the V gene TRBV5-1, with a possible D match to TRBD1 (5 bases). This CDR3 has 15 amino acids. V lost 5 bases to trimming and J lost 3 bases, with 16 bases between them. Germline V lookup: CDR1 SGHRS, CDR2 YFSETQ.

This clone is a singleton in its sample. This sequence joins TRBV28 and TRBJ1-1; no reliable D call. This CDR3 comprises 11 residues. V was clipped by 6 bases and J by 1 base, with 3 bases between them. Germline CDR1 and CDR2: MDHEN and SYDVKM. The CDR3 DNA reads as TGTGCCAGCAGGGCGAACACTGAAGCTTTCTTT. It is translated as CASRANTEAFF.

The chain recombines TRBV5-4 with TRBJ2-3, with TRBD2 matching over 13 bases. The CDR3 totals 14 residues. V shed 7 bases, J shed 5 bases, and the junction held 4 bases outside the gene matches. Germline assignment: CDR1 SGHNT and CDR2 YYREEE (reference sequence). The CDR3 here is CASGLAGEKDTQYF. CDR3 coding DNA: TGTGCCAGCGGACTAGCGGGGGAGAAAGATACGCAGTATTTT.

The chain employs TRBV7-2 and TRBJ1-6; D gene unclear. Per germline, CDR1 SGHTA and CDR2 FQGNSA. Trimming took 2 bases from V and 4 from J, leaving 15 bases between them. The CDR3 contains 17 residues. CDR3 protein: CASSLYGRPQYNSPLHF. Written as DNA, the CDR3 is TGTGCCAGCAGCTTATACGGCAGACCTCAATATAATTCACCCCTCCACTTT. Filled out from reference TRBV7-2 and TRBJ1-6, the complete variable domain reads GAGVSQSPSNKVTEKGKDVELRCDPISGHTALYWYRQSLGQGLEFLIYFQGNSAPDKSGLPSDRFSAERTGGSVSTLTIQRTQQEDSAVYLCASSLYGRPQYNSPLHFGNGTRLTVT.

The genes are TRBV6-1 and TRBJ1-5; no firm D call. The CDR3 length is 15 residues. Germline V gene data show CDR1 as MNHNS and CDR2 as SASEGT. V shed 3 bases and J shed 0 bases, with 9 bases lying between them. The DNA of the CDR3 is TGTGCCAGCAGTGAGGTCTACTTTAGCAATCAGCCCCAGCATTTT. Its protein product is CASSEVYFSNQPQHF.

The chain links TRBV19 to TRBJ1-3, with D possibly matching TRBD1 (5 bases). The V gene's germline CDR1 is LNHDA and CDR2 SQIVND (reference sequence). The V end lost 3 bases, the J end lost 0 bases, and 18 bases lay between the germline ends. The CDR3 has 18 amino acids. The CDR3 DNA reads as TGTGCCAGTAGTATCATCGGGACTCTCCGCGCCTCTGGAAACACCATATATTTT. This encodes CASSIIGTLRASGNTIYF.

This clone has a handful of counts. The chain links TRBV3-1 (or the pseudogene TRBV3-2) to TRBJ2-2, with TRBD1 as a possible D gene (5 bases). The germline CDR1 and CDR2 sequences are LGHDT and YNNKEL (reference sequence). This CDR3 contains 15 residues. Trimming stripped 1 base from V and 4 bases from J, with 10 bases between. The CDR3, as DNA: TGTGCCAGCAGCCAAGCACAGGAAGGCACCGGGGAGCTGTTTTTT. It translates to CASSQAQEGTGELFF.

The V and J genes are TRBV5-1 and TRBJ2-5; 9 bases line up with TRBD2. The V gene's germline CDR1 is SGHRS and CDR2 YFSETQ. With 0 bases clipped from V and 3 bases from J, the junction kept 6 bases outside the gene matches. The CDR3 spans 16 residues. CDR3 amino acids: CASSLGMTSGKETQYF. The DNA of the CDR3 is TGCGCCAGCAGCTTGGGGATGACTAGCGGAAAAGAGACCCAGTACTTC.